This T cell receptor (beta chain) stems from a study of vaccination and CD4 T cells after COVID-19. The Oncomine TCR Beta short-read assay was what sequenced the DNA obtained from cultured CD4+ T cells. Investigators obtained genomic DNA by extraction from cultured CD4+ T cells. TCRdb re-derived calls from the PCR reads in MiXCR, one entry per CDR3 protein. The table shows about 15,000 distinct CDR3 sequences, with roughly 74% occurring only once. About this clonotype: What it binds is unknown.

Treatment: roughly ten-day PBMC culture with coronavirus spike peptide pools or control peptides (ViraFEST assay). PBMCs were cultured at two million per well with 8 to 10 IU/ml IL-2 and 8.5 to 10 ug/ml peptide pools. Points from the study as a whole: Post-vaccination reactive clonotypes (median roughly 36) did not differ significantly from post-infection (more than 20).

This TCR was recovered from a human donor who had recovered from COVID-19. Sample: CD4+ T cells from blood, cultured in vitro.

Here the CDR3 reads CASFVGVNSPLHF. CDR3 bases: TGTGCCAGCTTCGTAGGGGTGAATTCACCCCTCCACTTT. This sequence joins TRBV6-1 and TRBJ1-6; D is possibly TRBD1 (5 bases). V was shortened by 8 bases and J by 7 bases, with 12 bases between the two germline ends. Germline loops: CDR1 MNHNS, CDR2 SASEGT. The CDR3 runs to 13 residues.